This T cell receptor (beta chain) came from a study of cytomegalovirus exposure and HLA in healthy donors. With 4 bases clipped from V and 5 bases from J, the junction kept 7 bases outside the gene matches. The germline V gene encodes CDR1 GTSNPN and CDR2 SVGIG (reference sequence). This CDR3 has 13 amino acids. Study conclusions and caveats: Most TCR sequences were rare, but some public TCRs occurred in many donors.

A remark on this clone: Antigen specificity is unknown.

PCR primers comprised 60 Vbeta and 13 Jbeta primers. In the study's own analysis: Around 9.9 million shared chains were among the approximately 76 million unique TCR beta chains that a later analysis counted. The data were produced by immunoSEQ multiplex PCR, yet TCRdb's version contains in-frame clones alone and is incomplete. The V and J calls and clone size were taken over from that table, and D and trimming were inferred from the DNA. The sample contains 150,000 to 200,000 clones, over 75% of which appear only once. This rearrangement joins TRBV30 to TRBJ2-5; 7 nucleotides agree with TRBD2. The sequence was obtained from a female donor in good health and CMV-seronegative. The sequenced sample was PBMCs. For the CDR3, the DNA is TGTGCCTGGACTAGCGGTTCGTGGGAGACCCAGTACTTC. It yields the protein CAWTSGSWETQYF.